This T cell receptor (beta chain) was identified during a study of T cell repertoires in cytomegalovirus infection. With 1 base clipped from V and 4 bases from J, the junction kept 2 bases outside the gene matches. This CDR3 has 14 amino acids. Study-level findings and limits: CMV carriers with the relevant HLA were identified by cumulative public TCR beta family frequency.

Each CDR3 protein is one row after TCRdb ran MiXCR on the reads. The sample consists of around 320,000 distinct CDR3 sequences, over 7.5% of them appearing once. This clonotype was observed many times. Its antigen is unknown. This clonotype was sampled from a human donor in good health (CMV status not recorded). Some clones in this sample may be carry-over from other donors' samples. The V gene is TRBV12-3 or TRBV12-4, the J gene TRBJ2-3, with TRBD2 matching over 7 bases. The sample taken for sequencing was PBMCs. The CDR3 DNA sequence: TGTGCCAGCAGTTTAGGGCGGGAGTCAGATACGCAGTATTTT. It yields the protein CASSLGRESDTQYF.